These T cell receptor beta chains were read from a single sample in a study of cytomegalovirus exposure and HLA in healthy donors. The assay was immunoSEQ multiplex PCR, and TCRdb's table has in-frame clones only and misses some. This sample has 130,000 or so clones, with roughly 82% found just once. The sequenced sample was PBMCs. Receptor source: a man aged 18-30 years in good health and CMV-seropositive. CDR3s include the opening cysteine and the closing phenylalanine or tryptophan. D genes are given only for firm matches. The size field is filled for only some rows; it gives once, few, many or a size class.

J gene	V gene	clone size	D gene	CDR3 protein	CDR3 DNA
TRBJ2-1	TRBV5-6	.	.	CASSYRAVSPYNEQFF	TGTGCCAGCAGTTATCGAGCGGTGTCCCCCTACAATGAGCAGTTCTTC
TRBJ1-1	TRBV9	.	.	CASSVVPAGPWNTEAFF	TGTGCCAGCAGCGTAGTACCGGCAGGCCCTTGGAACACTGAAGCTTTCTTT
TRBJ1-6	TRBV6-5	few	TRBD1	CASSYSRQGDSPLHF	TGTGCCAGCAGTTACTCTCGACAGGGGGATTCACCCCTCCACTTT
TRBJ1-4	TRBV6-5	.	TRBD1	CASRVRQGDEKLFF	TGTGCCAGCAGGGTGAGACAGGGGGATGAAAAACTGTTTTTT
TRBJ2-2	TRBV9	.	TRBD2	CASSSRLAGRAGELFF	TGTGCCAGCAGCTCCCGACTAGCGGGAAGGGCCGGGGAGCTGTTTTTT
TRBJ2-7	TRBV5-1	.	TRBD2	CASSLAGSGSSYEQYF	TGCGCCAGCAGCTTGGCCGGGAGCGGGAGCTCCTACGAGCAGTACTTC
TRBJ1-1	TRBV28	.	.	CASYYLAEAFF	TGTGCCAGCTATTACTTGGCTGAAGCTTTCTTT
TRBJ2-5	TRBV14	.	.	CASSQARDRTRDQETQYF	TGTGCCAGCAGCCAAGCTAGAGATAGGACGAGGGACCAAGAGACCCAGTACTTC
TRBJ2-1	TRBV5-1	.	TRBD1	CASSLKGQVNNEQFF	TGCGCCAGCAGCTTGAAGGGACAGGTGAACAATGAGCAGTTCTTC
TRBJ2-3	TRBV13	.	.	CASSYRAGGNADTQYF	TGTGCCAGCAGCTATAGGGCAGGGGGGAATGCAGATACGCAGTATTTT